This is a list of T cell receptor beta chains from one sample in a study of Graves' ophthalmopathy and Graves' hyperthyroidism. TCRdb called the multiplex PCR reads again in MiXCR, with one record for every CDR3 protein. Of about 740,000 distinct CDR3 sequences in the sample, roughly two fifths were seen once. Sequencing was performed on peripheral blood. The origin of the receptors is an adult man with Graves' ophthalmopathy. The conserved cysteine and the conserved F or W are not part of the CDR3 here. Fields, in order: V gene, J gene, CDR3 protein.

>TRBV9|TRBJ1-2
ASSVGGYYGYT
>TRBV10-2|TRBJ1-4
ATARDGGNEKLF
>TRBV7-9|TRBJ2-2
ASSQLAGGPGELF
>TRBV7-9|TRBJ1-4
ASSFLHSPGHTNEKLF
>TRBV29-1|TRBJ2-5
SPLGTQY
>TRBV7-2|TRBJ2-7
ASSPSSGDYEQY
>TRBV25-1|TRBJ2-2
ASSGFQGTGELF
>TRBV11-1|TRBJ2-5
ASSPLAGANQETQY
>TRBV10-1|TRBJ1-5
ASSVDRPRSNQPQH
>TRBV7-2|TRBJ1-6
ASRTIALRSPLH
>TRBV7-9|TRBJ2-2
ASSSGRTPGELF
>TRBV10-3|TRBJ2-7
ASSEGSGRYYEQY
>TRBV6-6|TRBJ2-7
ASRVTGHEQY
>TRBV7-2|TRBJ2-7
ASSIPGTGRYEQY
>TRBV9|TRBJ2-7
ASSARTGLEQY
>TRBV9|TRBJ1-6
ASSYGQAPLH
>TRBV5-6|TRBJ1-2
ASSFPDRDGYT
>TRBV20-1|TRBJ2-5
SARAGERELETQY
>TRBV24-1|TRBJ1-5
ATSRTGEQPQH
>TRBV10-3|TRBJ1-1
AIRGRVGEAF
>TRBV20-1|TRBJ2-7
SAPLSGTGTYERY
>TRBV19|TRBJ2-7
ASSIVQGADYEQY
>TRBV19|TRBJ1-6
ASSVYSSYNSPLH
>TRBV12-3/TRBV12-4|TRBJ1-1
ASSLVLREAF
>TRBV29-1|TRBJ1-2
SVSGAETYGYT
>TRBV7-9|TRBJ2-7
ASSPGQGGGTYEQY
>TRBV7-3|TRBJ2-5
ASRRQHQETQY
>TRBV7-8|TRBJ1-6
ASSLYGGTGSYNSPLH